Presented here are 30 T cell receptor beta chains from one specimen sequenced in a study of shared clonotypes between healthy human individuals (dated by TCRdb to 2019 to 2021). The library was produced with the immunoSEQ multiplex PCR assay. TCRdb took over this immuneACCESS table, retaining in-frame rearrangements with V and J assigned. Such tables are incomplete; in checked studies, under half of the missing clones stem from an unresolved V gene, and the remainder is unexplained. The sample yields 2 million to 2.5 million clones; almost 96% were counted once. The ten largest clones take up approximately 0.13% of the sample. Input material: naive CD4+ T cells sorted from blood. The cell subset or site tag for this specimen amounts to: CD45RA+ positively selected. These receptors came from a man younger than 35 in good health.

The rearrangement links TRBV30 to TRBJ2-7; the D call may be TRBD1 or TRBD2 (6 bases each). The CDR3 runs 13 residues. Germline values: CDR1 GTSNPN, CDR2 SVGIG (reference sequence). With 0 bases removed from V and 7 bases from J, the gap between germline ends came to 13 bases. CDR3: CAWSVQGRREQYF. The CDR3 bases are TGTGCCTGGAGTGTTCAGGGGAGGAGGGAGCAGTACTTC.

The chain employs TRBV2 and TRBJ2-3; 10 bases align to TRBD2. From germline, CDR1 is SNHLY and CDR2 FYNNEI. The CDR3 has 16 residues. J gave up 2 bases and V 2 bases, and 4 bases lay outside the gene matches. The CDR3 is CASSETLAGFTDTQYF. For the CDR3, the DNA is TGTGCCAGCAGTGAAACACTAGCGGGATTCACAGATACGCAGTATTTT.

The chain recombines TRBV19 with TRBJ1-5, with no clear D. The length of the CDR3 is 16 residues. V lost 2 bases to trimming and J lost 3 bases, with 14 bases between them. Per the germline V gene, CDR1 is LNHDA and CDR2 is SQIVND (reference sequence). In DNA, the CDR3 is TGTGCCAGTAGTATAAATGGGGAGCAGTCCAATCAGCCCCAGCATTTT. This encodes CASSINGEQSNQPQHF. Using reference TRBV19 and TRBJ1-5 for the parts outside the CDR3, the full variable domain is DGGITQSPKYLFRKEGQNVTLSCEQNLNHDAMYWYRQDPGQGLRLIYYSQIVNDFQKGDIAEGYSVSREKKESFPLTVTSAQKNPTAFYLCASSINGEQSNQPQHFGDGTRLSIL.

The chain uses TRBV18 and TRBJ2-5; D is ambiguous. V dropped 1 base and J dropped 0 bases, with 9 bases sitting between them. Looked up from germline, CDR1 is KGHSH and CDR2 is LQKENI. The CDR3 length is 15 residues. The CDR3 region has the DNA TGTGCCAGCTCACCACAGCAACGCAACCAAGAGACCCAGTACTTC. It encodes CASSPQQRNQETQYF.

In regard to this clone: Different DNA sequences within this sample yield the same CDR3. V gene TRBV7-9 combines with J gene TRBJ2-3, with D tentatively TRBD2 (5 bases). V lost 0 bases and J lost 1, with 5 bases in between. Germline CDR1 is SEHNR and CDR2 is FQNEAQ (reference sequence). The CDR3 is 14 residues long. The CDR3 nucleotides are TGTGCCAGCAGCTTAGCCGGGGGCACAGATACGCAGTATTTT. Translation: CASSLAGGTDTQYF.

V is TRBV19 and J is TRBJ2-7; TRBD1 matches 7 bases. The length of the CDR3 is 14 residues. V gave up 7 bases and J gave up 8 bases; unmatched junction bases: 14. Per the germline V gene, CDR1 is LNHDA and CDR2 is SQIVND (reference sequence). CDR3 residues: CASTLTGLSVQQYF. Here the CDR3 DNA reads TGTGCCAGTACCTTGACAGGGCTCTCAGTCCAGCAGTACTTC. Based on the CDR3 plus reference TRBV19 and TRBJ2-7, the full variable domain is DGGITQSPKYLFRKEGQNVTLSCEQNLNHDAMYWYRQDPGQGLRLIYYSQIVNDFQKGDIAEGYSVSREKKESFPLTVTSAQKNPTAFYLCASTLTGLSVQQYFGPGTRLTVT.

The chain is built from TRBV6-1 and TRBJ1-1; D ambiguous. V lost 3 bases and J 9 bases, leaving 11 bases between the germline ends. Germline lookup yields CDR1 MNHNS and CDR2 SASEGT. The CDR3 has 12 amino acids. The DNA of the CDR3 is TGTGCCAGCAGTGATAGGCACCTACAAGCTTTCTTT. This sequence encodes CASSDRHLQAFF.

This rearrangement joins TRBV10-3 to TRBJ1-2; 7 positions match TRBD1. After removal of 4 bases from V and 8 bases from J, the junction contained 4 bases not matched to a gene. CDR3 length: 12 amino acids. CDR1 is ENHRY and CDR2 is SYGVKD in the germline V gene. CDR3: CAISGPGGGYTF. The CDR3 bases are TGTGCCATCAGTGGGCCAGGGGGAGGCTACACCTTC.

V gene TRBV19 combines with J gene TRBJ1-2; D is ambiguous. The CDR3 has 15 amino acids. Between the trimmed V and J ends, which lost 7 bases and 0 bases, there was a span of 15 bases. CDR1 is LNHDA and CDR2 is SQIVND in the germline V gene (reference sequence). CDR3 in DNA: TGTGCCAGTATGAGAGGTGTGGGAACTAACTATGGCTACACCTTC. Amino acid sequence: CASMRGVGTNYGYTF. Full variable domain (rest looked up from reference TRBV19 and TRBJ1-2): DGGITQSPKYLFRKEGQNVTLSCEQNLNHDAMYWYRQDPGQGLRLIYYSQIVNDFQKGDIAEGYSVSREKKESFPLTVTSAQKNPTAFYLCASMRGVGTNYGYTFGSGTRLTVV.

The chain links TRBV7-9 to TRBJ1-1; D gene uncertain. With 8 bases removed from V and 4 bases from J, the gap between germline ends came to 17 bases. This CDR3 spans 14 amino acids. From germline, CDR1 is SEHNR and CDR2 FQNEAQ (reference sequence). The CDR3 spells CASSRSYGSTEAFF. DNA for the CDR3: TGTGCCAGCTCCCGAAGCTATGGGTCCACTGAAGCTTTCTTT.

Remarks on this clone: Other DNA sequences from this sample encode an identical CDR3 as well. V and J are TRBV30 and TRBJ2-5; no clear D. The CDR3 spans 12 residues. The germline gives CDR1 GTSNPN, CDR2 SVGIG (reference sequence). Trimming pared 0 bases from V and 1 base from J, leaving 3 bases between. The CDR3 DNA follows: TGTGCCTGGAGTGTTGCCCAAGAGACCCAGTACTTC. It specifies CAWSVAQETQYF. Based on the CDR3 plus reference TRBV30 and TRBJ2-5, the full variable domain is SQTIHQWPATLVQPVGSPLSLECTVEGTSNPNLYWYRQAAGRGLQLLFYSVGIGQISSEVPQNLSASRPQDRQFILSSKKLLLSDSGFYLCAWSVAQETQYFGPGTRLLVL.

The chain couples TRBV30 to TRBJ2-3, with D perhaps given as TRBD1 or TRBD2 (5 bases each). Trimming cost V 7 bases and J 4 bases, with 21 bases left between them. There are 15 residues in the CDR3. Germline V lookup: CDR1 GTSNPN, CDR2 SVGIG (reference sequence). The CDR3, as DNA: TGTGCCTTATCCCGGGACCTTAAATTCGCAGATACGCAGTATTTT. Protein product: CALSRDLKFADTQYF.

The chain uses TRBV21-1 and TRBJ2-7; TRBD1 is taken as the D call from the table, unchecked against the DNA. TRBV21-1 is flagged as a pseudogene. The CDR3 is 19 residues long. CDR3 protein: CASSKEGTLLPRSSYEQYF. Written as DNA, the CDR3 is TGTGCCAGCAGCAAAGAGGGGACACTCCTGCCGAGGAGCTCCTACGAGCAGTACTTC.

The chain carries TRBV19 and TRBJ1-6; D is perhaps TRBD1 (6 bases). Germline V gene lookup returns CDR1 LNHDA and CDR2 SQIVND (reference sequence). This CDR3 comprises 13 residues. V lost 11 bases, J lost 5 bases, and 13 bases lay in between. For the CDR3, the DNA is TGTGCCTCGAACAGGGATAATAATTCACCCCTCCACTTT. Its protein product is CASNRDNNSPLHF.

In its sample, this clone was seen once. This chain's CDR3 is CASRIAASAEAFF. The CDR3 bases are TGTGCCAGCAGGATAGCAGCCTCTGCTGAAGCTTTCTTT. The J gene is TRBJ1-1, the V gene TRBV6-5; no reliable D call. The ends were cut back, 6 bases at V and 6 bases at J, with 14 bases in the middle. CDR1 is MNHEY, CDR2 SVGAGI, per germline. This CDR3 is built from 13 residues.

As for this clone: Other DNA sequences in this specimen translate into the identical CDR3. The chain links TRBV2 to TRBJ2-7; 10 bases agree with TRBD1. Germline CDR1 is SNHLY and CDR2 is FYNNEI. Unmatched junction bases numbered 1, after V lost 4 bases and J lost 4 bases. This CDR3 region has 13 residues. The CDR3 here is CASSGTGGYEQYF. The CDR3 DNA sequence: TGTGCCAGCAGTGGGACAGGGGGTTACGAGCAGTACTTC.

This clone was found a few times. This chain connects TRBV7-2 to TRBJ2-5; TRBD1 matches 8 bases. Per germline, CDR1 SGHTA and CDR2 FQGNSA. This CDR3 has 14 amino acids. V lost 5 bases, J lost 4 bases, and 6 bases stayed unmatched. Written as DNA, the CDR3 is TGTGCCAGCAGCCCCTTAACAGGGGGAGAGACCCAGTACTTC. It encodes CASSPLTGGETQYF.

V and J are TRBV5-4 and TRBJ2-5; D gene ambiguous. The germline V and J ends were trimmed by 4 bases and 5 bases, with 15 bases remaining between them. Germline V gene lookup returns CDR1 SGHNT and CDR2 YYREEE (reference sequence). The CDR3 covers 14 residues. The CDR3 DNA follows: TGTGCCAGCAGCACGTGGGCCCTGAGGGAGACCCAGTACTTC. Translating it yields CASSTWALRETQYF. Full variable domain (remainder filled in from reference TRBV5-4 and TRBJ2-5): ETGVTQSPTHLIKTRGQQVTLRCSSQSGHNTVSWYQQALGQGPQFIFQYYREEENGRGNFPPRFSGLQFPNYSSELNVNALELDDSALYLCASSTWALRETQYFGPGTRLLVL.

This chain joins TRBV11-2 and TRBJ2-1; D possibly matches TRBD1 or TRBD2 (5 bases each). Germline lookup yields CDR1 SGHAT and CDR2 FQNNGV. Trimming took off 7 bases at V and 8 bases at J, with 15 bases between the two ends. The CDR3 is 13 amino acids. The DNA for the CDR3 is TGTGCCAGCACCGGCGGCCGGGACCATGAGCAGTTCTTC. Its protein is CASTGGRDHEQFF.

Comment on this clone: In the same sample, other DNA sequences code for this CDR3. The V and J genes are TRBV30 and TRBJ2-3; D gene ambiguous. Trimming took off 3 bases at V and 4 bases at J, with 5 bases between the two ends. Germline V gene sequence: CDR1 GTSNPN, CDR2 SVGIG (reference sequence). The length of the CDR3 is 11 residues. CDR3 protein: CAWSTPDTQYF. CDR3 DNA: TGTGCCTGGAGCACCCCAGATACGCAGTATTTT.

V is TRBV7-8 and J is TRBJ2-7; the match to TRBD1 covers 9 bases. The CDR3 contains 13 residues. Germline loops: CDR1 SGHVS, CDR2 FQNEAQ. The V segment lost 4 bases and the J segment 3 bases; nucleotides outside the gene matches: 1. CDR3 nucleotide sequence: TGTGCCAGCAGCTGGACAGGGGACTACGAGCAGTACTTC. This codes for CASSWTGDYEQYF. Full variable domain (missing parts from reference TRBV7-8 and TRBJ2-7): GAGVSQSPRYKVAKRGQDVALRCDPISGHVSLFWYQQALGQGPEFLTYFQNEAQLDKSGLPSDRFFAERPEGSVSTLKIQRTQQEDSAVYLCASSWTGDYEQYFGPGTRLTVT.

CDR3 residues: CATTEGATNEKLFF. The CDR3 coding sequence is TGTGCCACCACTGAGGGCGCAACTAATGAAAAACTGTTTTTT. This chain connects TRBV18 to TRBJ1-4; unclear D gene. The ends were cut back, 10 bases at V and 0 bases at J, with 12 bases in the middle. The germline CDR1 and CDR2 sequences are KGHSH and LQKENI. The CDR3 covers 14 residues.

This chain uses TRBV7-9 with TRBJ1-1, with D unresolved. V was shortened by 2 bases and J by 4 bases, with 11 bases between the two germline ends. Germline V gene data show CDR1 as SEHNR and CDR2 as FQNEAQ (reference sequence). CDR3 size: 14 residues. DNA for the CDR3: TGTGCCAGCAGCTTAAGGGTTGAAGGCACTGAAGCTTTCTTT. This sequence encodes CASSLRVEGTEAFF.

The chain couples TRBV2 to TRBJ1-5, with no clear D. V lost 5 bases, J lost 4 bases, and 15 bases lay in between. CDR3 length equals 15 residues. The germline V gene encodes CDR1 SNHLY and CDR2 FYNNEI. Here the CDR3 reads CASSLDEAGNQPQHF. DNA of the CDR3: TGTGCCAGCAGTCTGGACGAGGCGGGGAATCAGCCCCAGCATTTT. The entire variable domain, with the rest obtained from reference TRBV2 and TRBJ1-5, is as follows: EPEVTQTPSHQVTQMGQEVILRCVPISNHLYFYWYRQILGQKVEFLVSFYNNEISEKSEIFDDQFSVERPDGSNFTLKIRSTKLEDSAMYFCASSLDEAGNQPQHFGDGTRLSIL.

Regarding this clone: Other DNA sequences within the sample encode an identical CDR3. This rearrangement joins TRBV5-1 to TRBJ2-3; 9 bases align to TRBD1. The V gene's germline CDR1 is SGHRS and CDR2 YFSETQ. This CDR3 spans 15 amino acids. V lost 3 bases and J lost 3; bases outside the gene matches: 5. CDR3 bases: TGCGCCAGCAGCTCCCTGGGACAGGGTACAGATACGCAGTATTTT. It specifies CASSSLGQGTDTQYF.

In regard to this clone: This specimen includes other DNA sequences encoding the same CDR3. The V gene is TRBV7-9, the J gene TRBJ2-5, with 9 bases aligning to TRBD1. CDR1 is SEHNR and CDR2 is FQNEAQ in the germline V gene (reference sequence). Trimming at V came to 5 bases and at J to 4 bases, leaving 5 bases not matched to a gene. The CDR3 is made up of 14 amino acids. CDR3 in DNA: TGTGCCAGCAGCCAGGGACAGGGAAGAGAGACCCAGTACTTC. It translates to CASSQGQGRETQYF. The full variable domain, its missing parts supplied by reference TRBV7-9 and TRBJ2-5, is DTGVSQNPRHKITKRGQNVTFRCDPISEHNRLYWYRQTLGQGPEFLTYFQNEAQLEKSRLLSDRFSAERPKGSFSTLEIQRTEQGDSAMYLCASSQGQGRETQYFGPGTRLLVL.

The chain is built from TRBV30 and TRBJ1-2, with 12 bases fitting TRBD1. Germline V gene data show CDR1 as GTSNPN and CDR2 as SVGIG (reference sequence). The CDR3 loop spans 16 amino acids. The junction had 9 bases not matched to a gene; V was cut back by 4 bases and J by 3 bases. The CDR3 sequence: CAWNSGTGGAYYGYTF. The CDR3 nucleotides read TGTGCCTGGAACTCCGGGACAGGGGGCGCCTACTATGGCTACACCTTC. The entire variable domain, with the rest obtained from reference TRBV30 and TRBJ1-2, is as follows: SQTIHQWPATLVQPVGSPLSLECTVEGTSNPNLYWYRQAAGRGLQLLFYSVGIGQISSEVPQNLSASRPQDRQFILSSKKLLLSDSGFYLCAWNSGTGGAYYGYTFGSGTRLTVV.

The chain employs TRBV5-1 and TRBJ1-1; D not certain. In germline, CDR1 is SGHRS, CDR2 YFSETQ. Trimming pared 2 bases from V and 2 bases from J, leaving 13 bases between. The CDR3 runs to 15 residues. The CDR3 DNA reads TGCGCCAGCAGCTTAAACCCCTCACTTAACACTGAAGCTTTCTTT. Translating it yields CASSLNPSLNTEAFF.

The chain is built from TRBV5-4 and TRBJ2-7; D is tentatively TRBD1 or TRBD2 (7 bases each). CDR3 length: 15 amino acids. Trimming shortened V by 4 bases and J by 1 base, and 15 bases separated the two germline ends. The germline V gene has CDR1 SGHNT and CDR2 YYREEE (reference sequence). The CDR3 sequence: CASSPDQGGSYEQYF. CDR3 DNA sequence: TGTGCCAGCAGCCCGGATCAGGGGGGGTCCTACGAGCAGTACTTC.

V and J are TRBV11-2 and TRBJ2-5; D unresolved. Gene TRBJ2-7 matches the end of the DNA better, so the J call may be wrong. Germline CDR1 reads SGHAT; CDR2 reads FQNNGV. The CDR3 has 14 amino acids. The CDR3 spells CASSPDRLTYEQYF. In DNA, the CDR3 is TGTGCCAGCAGCCCGGACCGACTTACCTACGAGCAGTACTTC.